What follows are 30 T cell receptor beta chains derived from one specimen sequenced in a study of vaccination effects on CD4 cells after COVID-19. For these TCRs, the target antigens are not known. ViraFEST expansion of antigen-specific CD4+ T cells with viral peptide pools preceded sequencing. On roughly day 9 of culture, CD4+ T cells were separated out. Vaccine administered to participants consisted of two doses of either BNT162b2 or mRNA-1273. Sequencing was performed with immunoSEQ multiplex PCR; in TCRdb, only in-frame clones are kept and a portion is missing. The sample gives 75,000 or so clones, more than 60% of which show up once; about 1.2% is in the top ten. Specimen: CD4+ T cells from PBMCs cultured with HCoV-OC43 spike peptides, collected after COVID-19 vaccination. Specified subset: HCoV-OC43 spike overlapping peptide pool stimulation. The receptor set was obtained from a human donor who received a COVID-19 vaccine.

The chain combines TRBV19 with TRBJ2-2; 8 nucleotides line up with TRBD1. The CDR3 length is 15 residues. The germline V gene encodes CDR1 LNHDA and CDR2 SQIVND (reference sequence). With V trimmed by 5 bases and J by 5 bases, 7 bases remained unmatched. CDR3 amino acids: CASSYQGARTGELFF. The CDR3 nucleotides read TGTGCCAGTAGTTACCAGGGGGCCCGGACCGGGGAGCTGTTTTTT.

The chain employs TRBV2 and TRBJ1-4; 7 positions agree with TRBD1. J gave up 2 bases and V 4 bases, and 4 bases lay outside the gene matches. The CDR3 has 15 residues. From germline, CDR1 is SNHLY and CDR2 FYNNEI. This CDR3 reads CASSADRATNEKLFF. CDR3 bases: TGTGCCAGCAGTGCCGACAGGGCTACTAATGAAAAACTGTTTTTT.

This clone was observed a few times. For the CDR3, the DNA is TGTGCCAGCAGCTCAACATCTAGCTCTAACACCGGGGAGCTGTTTTTT. Translated: CASSSTSSSNTGELFF. The chain employs TRBV7-9 and TRBJ2-2, with D possibly being TRBD2 (5 bases). The CDR3 has 16 residues. From germline, CDR1 is SEHNR and CDR2 FQNEAQ (reference sequence). V shed 4 bases and J shed 2 bases, with 14 bases lying between them.

This clone has more than one count but fewer than ten. The rearrangement links TRBV6-2 or TRBV6-3 to TRBJ1-2; D not resolved. Per germline, CDR1 MNHEY and CDR2 SVGEGT. The CDR3 has 13 amino acids. The V gene lost 0 bases and the J gene lost 5 bases, with 7 bases spanning the gap. CDR3 residues: CASSYSLGYGYTF. The CDR3 DNA sequence: TGTGCCAGCAGTTACTCCCTAGGATATGGCTACACCTTC.

V is TRBV10-2 and J is TRBJ2-2, with 7 bases matching TRBD2. From germline, CDR1 is WSHSY and CDR2 SAAADI. V was pared by 7 bases and J by 7 bases, with 9 bases of the junction left unmatched. This CDR3 is 14 amino acids long. CDR3 bases: TGCGCCAGCAAGGGGAGCGGGGTGGGCGGGGAGCTGTTTTTT. Protein: CASKGSGVGGELFF.

The V gene is TRBV27, the J gene TRBJ1-1; TRBD1 is a possible D gene (5 bases). CDR3 length: 13 amino acids. Germline V gene lookup returns CDR1 MNHEY and CDR2 SMNVEV (reference sequence). The germline V and J ends were trimmed by 6 bases and 6 bases, with 14 bases remaining between them. CDR3 sequence: CASRSTVSPEAFF. CDR3 sequence (DNA): TGTGCCAGCAGATCGACAGTCTCTCCTGAAGCTTTCTTT.

This clone was seen a single time. The chain carries TRBV6-1 and TRBJ1-2, with 10 bases aligning to TRBD1. The length of the CDR3 is 14 residues. Germline CDR1 and CDR2: MNHNS and SASEGT. Trimming removed 2 bases from V and 10 bases from J; junction bases left unmatched: 7. The CDR3 is CASSELGGTGVYTF. The DNA of the CDR3 is TGTGCCAGCAGTGAATTAGGCGGGACAGGGGTCTACACCTTC.

The J gene is TRBJ2-3, the V gene TRBV7-2; D may be TRBD2 (5 bases). V shed 4 bases and J shed 2 bases, with 13 bases lying between them. This CDR3 has 15 residues. CDR1 SGHTA and CDR2 FQGNSA come from the germline V gene. CDR3 region: CASSSIEEATDTQYF. The CDR3 bases are TGTGCCAGCAGCTCCATCGAGGAGGCCACAGATACGCAGTATTTT.

The V and J genes are TRBV5-1 and TRBJ2-3; D is possibly TRBD2 (5 bases). The CDR3 extends over 14 amino acids. Germline assignment: CDR1 SGHRS and CDR2 YFSETQ. V lost 4 bases, J lost 6 bases, and 15 bases lay in between. The DNA of the CDR3 is TGCGCCAGCAGCCTGTGGACTGTTTCGGATACGCAGTATTTT. It is translated as CASSLWTVSDTQYF.

The chain combines TRBV10-3 with TRBJ2-7, with D unclear. Germline-derived CDR1 and CDR2 are ENHRY and SYGVKD. Deletions cut 3 bases from V and 4 bases from J, with 7 bases between. The CDR3 loop spans 12 amino acids. CDR3 nucleotide sequence: TGTGCCATCAGTGAAAAAGGGTACGAGCAGTACGTC. It yields the protein CAISEKGYEQYV.

The chain recombines TRBV5-1 with TRBJ2-5; the D gene is possibly TRBD2 (6 bases). This CDR3 spans 15 amino acids. Trimming shortened V by 1 base and J by 2 bases, and 12 bases separated the two germline ends. Germline CDR1 reads SGHRS; CDR2 reads YFSETQ. CDR3 residues: CASSLRPGRQETQYF. DNA for the CDR3: TGCGCCAGCAGCTTGAGGCCCGGGAGACAAGAGACCCAGTACTTC.

This chain uses TRBV7-8 with TRBJ1-2; D gene uncertain. V lost 5 bases and J lost 1, with 11 bases in between. The CDR3 has 14 amino acids. From germline, CDR1 is SGHVS and CDR2 FQNEAQ. CDR3: CASSPKGVNYGYTF. As DNA, the CDR3 is TGTGCCAGCAGCCCCAAGGGAGTTAACTATGGCTACACCTTC. The full variable domain, rest sourced from reference TRBV7-8 and TRBJ1-2, is GAGVSQSPRYKVAKRGQDVALRCDPISGHVSLFWYQQALGQGPEFLTYFQNEAQLDKSGLPSDRFFAERPEGSVSTLKIQRTQQEDSAVYLCASSPKGVNYGYTFGSGTRLTVV.

The gene calls are TRBV5-1 and TRBJ2-3; D is undetermined. This CDR3 is built from 14 residues. Germline assignment: CDR1 SGHRS and CDR2 YFSETQ. The ends were cut back, 2 bases at V and 0 bases at J, with 7 bases in the middle. CDR3 sequence reads: CASSFLGSTDTQYF. The CDR3, as DNA: TGCGCCAGCAGCTTCTTGGGTAGCACAGATACGCAGTATTTT. The complete variable domain, with remaining parts taken from reference TRBV5-1 and TRBJ2-3, reads KAGVTQTPRYLIKTRGQQVTLSCSPISGHRSVSWYQQTPGQGLQFLFEYFSETQRNKGNFPGRFSGRQFSNSRSEMNVSTLELGDSALYLCASSFLGSTDTQYFGPGTRLTVL.

The V and J genes are TRBV14 and TRBJ2-5; the D gene is possibly TRBD1 (6 bases). This CDR3 has 15 amino acids. Germline V gene lookup returns CDR1 SGHDN and CDR2 FVKESK. V was trimmed by 0 bases and J by 5 bases, leaving 13 bases between them. CDR3 amino acids: CASSQETYRAETQYF. As DNA, the CDR3 is TGTGCCAGCAGCCAAGAGACTTACAGGGCCGAGACCCAGTACTTC.

A single count supports this clone. The chain employs TRBV7-2 and TRBJ2-5, with 9 nucleotides matching TRBD2. The germline V gene encodes CDR1 SGHTA and CDR2 FQGNSA. The V segment lost 5 bases and the J segment 5 bases; nucleotides outside the gene matches: 15. The CDR3 runs 17 residues. The CDR3 coding sequence is TGTGCCAGCAGCCAAGTCGGTAGCGGGGGAGGCCGGGAGACCCAGTACTTC. It yields the protein CASSQVGSGGGRETQYF.

The chain couples TRBV7-9 to TRBJ1-4, with D unresolved. Germline V gene lookup returns CDR1 SEHNR and CDR2 FQNEAQ (reference sequence). Deletions cut 5 bases from V and 0 bases from J, with 13 bases between. The CDR3 is made up of 16 amino acids. The CDR3 nucleotides are TGTGCCAGCAGCCCCGGCGGAGGTGCAACTAATGAAAAACTGTTTTTT. Residues: CASSPGGGATNEKLFF.

As DNA, the CDR3 is TGTGCCAGTAGTGTGCAGGGGGCGGGCACCGGGGAGCTGTTTTTT. Amino acids: CASSVQGAGTGELFF. The rearrangement links TRBV19 to TRBJ2-2; 8 bases map to TRBD1. The length of the CDR3 is 15 residues. Germline assignment: CDR1 LNHDA and CDR2 SQIVND (reference sequence). V shed 5 bases, J shed 4 bases, and the junction held 6 bases outside the gene matches.

This chain joins TRBV27 and TRBJ1-6, with D perhaps TRBD1 (5 bases). V lost 2 bases and J lost 12, with 17 bases in between. Germline CDR1 reads MNHEY; CDR2 reads SMNVEV (reference sequence). The CDR3 runs to 15 residues. The CDR3 nucleotides are TGTGCCAGCAGTTTACTGGGACCCCAATCCAAACCCCTCCACTTT. Its protein is CASSLLGPQSKPLHF.

The V call is TRBV28, the J call TRBJ2-6; 9 bases fit TRBD1. Germline V CDR1 and CDR2: MDHEN, SYDVKM. The CDR3 runs 17 residues. J lost 4 bases, V lost 5 bases, and 9 bases had no gene match. The CDR3 DNA follows: TGTGCCAGCAGTGCCCGGGACAGGGTGTCAGGGGCCAACGTCCTGACTTTC. It codes for CASSARDRVSGANVLTF.

The J gene is TRBJ2-3, the V gene TRBV5-8; 14 bases match TRBD2. CDR3 length: 18 residues. After removal of 7 bases from V and 1 base from J, the junction contained 11 bases not matched to a gene. Germline V gene lookup returns CDR1 SGHTS and CDR2 YDEGEE. The CDR3 DNA sequence: TGTGCCAGCCCTTCCGGACTAGCGGGGGGATGGGGCACAGATACGCAGTATTTT. Translating gives CASPSGLAGGWGTDTQYF.

The chain is built from TRBV30 and TRBJ1-2; D gene ambiguous. The germline gives CDR1 GTSNPN, CDR2 SVGIG (reference sequence). The CDR3 runs 13 residues. The germline V and J ends were trimmed by 3 bases and 4 bases, with 12 bases remaining between them. CDR3 bases: TGTGCCTGGAGCGGAGGGTTCGGCTATGGCTACACCTTC. It encodes CAWSGGFGYGYTF. Full variable domain (missing parts from reference TRBV30 and TRBJ1-2): SQTIHQWPATLVQPVGSPLSLECTVEGTSNPNLYWYRQAAGRGLQLLFYSVGIGQISSEVPQNLSASRPQDRQFILSSKKLLLSDSGFYLCAWSGGFGYGYTFGSGTRLTVV.

The chain carries TRBV14 and TRBJ2-3; the D is unclear. V lost 1 base, J lost 0 bases, and 5 bases lay in between. The CDR3 contains 14 residues. Germline V gene sequence: CDR1 SGHDN, CDR2 FVKESK. Here the CDR3 reads CASSQGLSTDTQYF. The CDR3 DNA reads as TGTGCCAGCAGCCAAGGGCTCAGCACAGATACGCAGTATTTT.

The rearrangement joins TRBV10-3 to TRBJ2-4; TRBD1 matches at 8 bases. After removal of 4 bases from V and 9 bases from J, the junction contained 2 bases not matched to a gene. There are 12 residues in the CDR3. Germline CDR1 ENHRY, CDR2 SYGVKD. The CDR3 DNA is TGTGCCATCAGTGGAGGACAGGGCATTCAGTACTTC. As protein: CAISGGQGIQYF.

This clone has a single count. This rearrangement joins TRBV7-2 to TRBJ1-2, with TRBD1 as a possible D gene (5 bases). Germline V lookup: CDR1 SGHTA, CDR2 FQGNSA. V was cut by 2 bases and J by 4 bases, with 8 bases left in between. The CDR3 totals 13 residues. This chain's CDR3 is CASSLSGAYGYTF. The CDR3, as DNA: TGTGCCAGCAGCTTAAGCGGGGCCTATGGCTACACCTTC.

This rearrangement joins TRBV5-1 to TRBJ2-1; D ambiguous. CDR3 length equals 15 residues. Germline V gene lookup returns CDR1 SGHRS and CDR2 YFSETQ. Trimming removed 0 bases at V and 5 bases at J, with 12 bases between. The CDR3 region is CASSLEGEAHNEQFF. CDR3 DNA: TGCGCCAGCAGCTTGGAAGGAGAGGCCCACAATGAGCAGTTCTTC. The whole variable domain, filled in from reference TRBV5-1 and TRBJ2-1, reads KAGVTQTPRYLIKTRGQQVTLSCSPISGHRSVSWYQQTPGQGLQFLFEYFSETQRNKGNFPGRFSGRQFSNSRSEMNVSTLELGDSALYLCASSLEGEAHNEQFFGPGTRLTVL.

The J gene is TRBJ1-6, the V gene TRBV9; D unclear. V was clipped by 4 bases and J by 2 bases, with 10 bases between them. CDR1 and CDR2 (germline): SGDLS, YYNGEE. The CDR3 is made up of 15 amino acids. For the CDR3, the DNA is TGTGCCAGCAGCCCCCGGCCCGCCTATAATTCACCCCTCCACTTT. It encodes CASSPRPAYNSPLHF.

This clone was recorded once. The rearrangement links TRBV5-5 to TRBJ2-5; D gene uncertain. V was clipped by 0 bases and J by 2 bases, with 8 bases between them. This CDR3 contains 14 residues. Germline V gene lookup returns CDR1 SGHKS and CDR2 YYEKEE (reference sequence). For the CDR3, the DNA is TGTGCCAGCAGCTTGGTCTCAGTACAAGAGACCCAGTACTTC. Amino acids: CASSLVSVQETQYF.

V and J are TRBV28 and TRBJ2-2, with 10 bases fitting TRBD2. There are 17 residues in the CDR3. Germline CDR1 is MDHEN and CDR2 is SYDVKM. Trimming took 2 bases from V and 5 from J; bases not matched to a gene: 8. The CDR3 coding sequence is TGTGCCAGCAGTTTACTAGCGGGGGATCCGGGAACCGGGGAGCTGTTTTTT. The encoded protein is CASSLLAGDPGTGELFF.

This clone occurred a few times. The chain employs TRBV3-1 (or the pseudogene TRBV3-2) and TRBJ1-6, with D possibly TRBD1 on 5 matching bases. Trimming took 3 bases from V and 9 from J, leaving 9 bases between them. This CDR3 region has 13 residues. CDR1 is LGHDT, CDR2 YNNKEL, per germline (reference sequence). The CDR3 sequence is CASSHPGSSPLHF. The CDR3, as DNA: TGTGCCAGCAGCCACCCAGGGAGTTCACCCCTCCACTTT.

J is TRBJ1-5 and V is TRBV2, with D uncertain. Germline V lookup: CDR1 SNHLY, CDR2 FYNNEI. The CDR3 extends over 13 amino acids. V shed 6 bases and J shed 5 bases, with 11 bases lying between them. CDR3 sequence: CASSGGRDQPQHF. The CDR3 region has the DNA TGTGCCAGCAGCGGAGGGAGAGATCAGCCCCAGCATTTT.